This T cell receptor (beta chain) was observed in a study of shared clonotypes between healthy human individuals. The data were produced by immunoSEQ multiplex PCR, yet TCRdb's version contains in-frame clones alone and is incomplete. The sample shows about 2.1 million clones, 93% of them seen only once. CD45RO-negative CD8 cells positively selected for CCR7 made up the naive population, which excluded terminally differentiated effector memory CD45RA+ cells. Everyone who donated was a Caucasian adult who lived in Nashville, Tennessee. The V segment lost 4 bases and the J segment 1 base; nucleotides outside the gene matches: 6. The CDR3 consists of 15 residues. Per germline, CDR1 MNHEY and CDR2 SMNVEV (reference sequence). Study-wide points: Having only a few donors restricted how much genetic and exposure-history diversity was captured.

Points on this clone: Its antigen is unidentified.

The receptor comes from a man aged 18 to 29 in good health. Some clones in this sample may be carry-over from other donors' samples. The sequenced sample was naive CD8+ T cells from PBMCs. The V call is TRBV27, the J call TRBJ1-2, with 7 bases that match TRBD1. The CDR3 DNA follows: TGTGCCAGCAGTTGGCTTCCAGGGGGTAACTATGGCTACACCTTC. Amino acids: CASSWLPGGNYGYTF.